Below are 5 T cell receptor beta chains sequenced from a single sample in a study of neurological immune-mediated disorders. TCRdb reprocessed the 5' RACE reads with MiXCR, giving one entry per CDR3 protein. This table has some 83,000 distinct CDR3 sequences, about 2.5% appearing once. The sample taken for sequencing was PBMCs. These TCRs come from a woman in her 30s with multiple sclerosis.

This clonotype came up many times. The gene calls are TRBV6-2 or TRBV6-3 and TRBJ2-3; 7 nucleotides line up with TRBD2. The CDR3 has 15 residues. The V and J ends lost 7 bases and 5 bases, in that order; junction bases with no gene match: 12. Germline V gene lookup returns CDR1 MNHEY and CDR2 SVGEGT. The DNA of the CDR3 is TGTGCCAGCACCAGGCGGGAGATGTGGGGAGATACGCAGTATTTT. Translated: CASTRREMWGDTQYF.

This clonotype occurred many times. This chain joins TRBV20-1 and TRBJ2-7; D call uncertain. The CDR3 has 12 residues. Germline V CDR1 and CDR2: DFQATT, SNEGSKA (reference sequence). V was cut by 2 bases and J by 4 bases, with 9 bases left in between. The CDR3, as DNA: TGCAGTGCTAGATTGGCTCATTACGAGCAGTACTTC. It specifies CSARLAHYEQYF.

The table lists this clonotype with many counts. The CDR3 DNA reads TGCAGTGCTAGAGCTAGGGGCGGGTTGCCTACAGATACGCAGTATTTT. Protein: CSARARGGLPTDTQYF. The rearrangement links TRBV20-1 to TRBJ2-3; perhaps D is TRBD1 or TRBD2 (5 bases each). From germline, CDR1 is DFQATT and CDR2 SNEGSKA (reference sequence). V was shortened by 1 base and J by 3 bases, with 17 bases between the two germline ends. The CDR3 consists of 16 residues.

In its sample, this clonotype was seen many times. The V gene is TRBV12-3 or TRBV12-4, the J gene TRBJ2-4; no firm D call. The CDR3 extends over 14 amino acids. Deletions cut 6 bases from V and 1 base from J, with 10 bases between. CDR3 DNA sequence: TGTGCCAGCAGACATGACCAGGCCAAAAACATTCAGTACTTC. This sequence encodes CASRHDQAKNIQYF.

This clonotype was counted many times. CDR3 loop: CASEPATPRLNTEAFF. CDR3 sequence (DNA): TGTGCCAGCGAACCGGCGACGCCGCGCTTGAACACTGAAGCTTTCTTT. The chain carries TRBV6-5 and TRBJ1-1; D is ambiguous. Germline V lookup: CDR1 MNHEY, CDR2 SVGAGI. The CDR3 covers 16 residues. V was cut by 8 bases and J by 0 bases, with 19 bases left in between.